The sequence of this T cell receptor beta chain was determined in a study of Ad26.COV2.S vaccination and SARS-CoV-2 variants. On this clone: The antigen remains unidentified.

The treatment: some 19 received Ad26.COV2.S at low or high dose, single or two shots; several received placebo; per-sample allocation not given. Specimen acquisition occurred on day 63 following the initial vaccine or placebo injection. The ends lost 3 bases at V and 8 bases at J; junction bases unmatched: 6. CDR3 length equals 14 residues. Germline V gene sequence: CDR1 LGHDT, CDR2 YNNKEL (reference sequence). Generated by immunoSEQ multiplex PCR, the TCRdb table keeps only in-frame clones and is missing some. The table has hundreds of thousands of clones, more than 80% seen once. Overall study findings and caveats: In TCR breadth and depth analyses, total T cell responses may have been underestimated.

The receptor was isolated from a person aged 18 to 59 who received the Ad26.COV2.S COVID-19 vaccine or a placebo. This material consisted of peripheral blood, taken in a trial of Ad26.COV2.S vaccine versus placebo. The chain couples TRBV3-1 (or the pseudogene TRBV3-2) to TRBJ1-4; 7 bases align to TRBD1. The CDR3 DNA follows: TGTGCCAGCAGCCAGACAGGGAAGGGAGAAAAACTGTTTTTT. Its protein product is CASSQTGKGEKLFF.